This T cell receptor (beta chain) was sequenced in a study of esophageal squamous cell carcinoma under preoperative chemotherapy. Study-level results: Chemotherapy was followed by significantly higher TCR diversity in peripheral T cells only, not tumor-infiltrating lymphocytes.

Germline lookup yields CDR1 MNHNS and CDR2 SASEGT. Trimming stripped 0 bases from V and 6 bases from J, with 14 bases between. CDR3 size: 15 residues. Comments on this clonotype: Its antigen is not identified.

In TCRdb, the PCR reads were re-called with MiXCR into one record per CDR3 protein. Seen here are more than 10,000 distinct CDR3 sequences, around 50% observed once, and the top ten hold over 15%. As to time point: before preoperative PTX-NDP chemotherapy. Before surgery, patients were given preoperative paclitaxel-nedaplatin chemotherapy. The V gene is TRBV6-1, the J gene TRBJ2-5; D is undetermined. This clonotype was sampled from a human donor with esophageal squamous cell carcinoma. The donor label of this sample is uncertain. This sample was taken from a patient given preoperative chemotherapy. CDR3 protein: CASSEASGPTKTQYF. CDR3 bases: TGTGCCAGCAGTGAAGCTAGTGGACCTACTAAGACCCAGTACTTC.